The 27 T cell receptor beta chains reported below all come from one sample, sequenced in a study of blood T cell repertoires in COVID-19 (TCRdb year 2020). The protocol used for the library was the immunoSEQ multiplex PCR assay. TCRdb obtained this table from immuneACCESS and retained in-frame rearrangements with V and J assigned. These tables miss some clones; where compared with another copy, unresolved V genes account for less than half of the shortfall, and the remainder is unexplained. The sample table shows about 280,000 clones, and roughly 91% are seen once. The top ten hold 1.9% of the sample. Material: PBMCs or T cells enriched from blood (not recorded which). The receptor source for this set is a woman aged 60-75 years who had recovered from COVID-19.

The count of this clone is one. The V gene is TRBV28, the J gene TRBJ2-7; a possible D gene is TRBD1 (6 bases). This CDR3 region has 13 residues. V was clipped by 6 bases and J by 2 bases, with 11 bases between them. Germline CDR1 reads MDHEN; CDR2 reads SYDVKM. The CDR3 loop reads CASRGATTYEQYF. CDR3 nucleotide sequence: TGTGCCAGCAGGGGGGCGACTACCTACGAGCAGTACTTC.

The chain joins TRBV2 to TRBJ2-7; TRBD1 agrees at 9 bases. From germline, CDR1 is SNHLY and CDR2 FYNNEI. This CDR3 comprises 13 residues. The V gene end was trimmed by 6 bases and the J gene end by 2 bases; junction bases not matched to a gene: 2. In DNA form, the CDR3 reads TGTGCCAGCAGACAGGGGGCCACCTACGAGCAGTACTTC. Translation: CASRQGATYEQYF.

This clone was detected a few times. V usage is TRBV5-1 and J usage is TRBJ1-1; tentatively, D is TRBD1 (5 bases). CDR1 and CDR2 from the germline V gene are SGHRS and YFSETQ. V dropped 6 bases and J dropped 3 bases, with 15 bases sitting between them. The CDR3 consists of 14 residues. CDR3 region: CASKRDVGDTEAFF. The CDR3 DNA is TGCGCCAGCAAGCGGGACGTTGGGGACACTGAAGCTTTCTTT.

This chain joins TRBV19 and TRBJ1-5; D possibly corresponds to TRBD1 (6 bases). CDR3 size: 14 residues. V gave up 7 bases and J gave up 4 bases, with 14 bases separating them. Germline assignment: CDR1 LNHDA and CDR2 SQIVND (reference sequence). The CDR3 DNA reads TGTGCCAGTACCCCCGGGACACCTAATCAGCCCCAGCATTTT. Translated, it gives CASTPGTPNQPQHF.

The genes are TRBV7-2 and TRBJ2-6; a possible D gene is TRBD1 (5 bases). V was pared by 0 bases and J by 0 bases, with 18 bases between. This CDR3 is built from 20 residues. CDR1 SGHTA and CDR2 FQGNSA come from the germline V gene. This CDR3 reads CASSLAGSGHRVSGANVLTF. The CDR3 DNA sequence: TGTGCCAGCAGCTTAGCGGGGTCAGGGCACCGGGTCTCTGGGGCCAACGTCCTGACTTTC. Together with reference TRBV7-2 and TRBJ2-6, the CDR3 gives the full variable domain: GAGVSQSPSNKVTEKGKDVELRCDPISGHTALYWYRQSLGQGLEFLIYFQGNSAPDKSGLPSDRFSAERTGGSVSTLTIQRTQQEDSAVYLCASSLAGSGHRVSGANVLTFGAGSRLTVL.

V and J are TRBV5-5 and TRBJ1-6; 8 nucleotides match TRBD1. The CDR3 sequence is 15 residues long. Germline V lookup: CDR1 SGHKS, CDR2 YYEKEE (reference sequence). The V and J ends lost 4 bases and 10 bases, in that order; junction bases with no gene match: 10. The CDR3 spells CASSPPGGTQSPLHF. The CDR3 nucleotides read TGTGCCAGCAGCCCCCCAGGGGGCACTCAGTCACCCCTCCACTTT. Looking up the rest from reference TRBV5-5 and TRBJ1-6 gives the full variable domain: DAGVTQSPTHLIKTRGQQVTLRCSPISGHKSVSWYQQVLGQGPQFIFQYYEKEERGRGNFPDRFSARQFPNYSSELNVNALLLGDSALYLCASSPPGGTQSPLHFGNGTRLTVT.

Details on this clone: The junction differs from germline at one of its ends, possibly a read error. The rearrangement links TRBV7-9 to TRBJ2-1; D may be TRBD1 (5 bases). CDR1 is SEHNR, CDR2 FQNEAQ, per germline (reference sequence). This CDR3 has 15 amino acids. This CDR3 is CASSLGGAPVNEQFF. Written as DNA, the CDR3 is TGTGCCAGCAGCTTAGGGGGCGCTCCAGTCAATGAACAGTTCTTC.

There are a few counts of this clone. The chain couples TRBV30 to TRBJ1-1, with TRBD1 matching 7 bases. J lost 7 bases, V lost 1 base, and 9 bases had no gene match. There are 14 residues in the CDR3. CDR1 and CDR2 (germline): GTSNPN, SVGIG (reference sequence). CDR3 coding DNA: TGTGCCTGGAGTGCCGGGACAGCTGATCTTGAAGCTTTCTTT. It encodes CAWSAGTADLEAFF.

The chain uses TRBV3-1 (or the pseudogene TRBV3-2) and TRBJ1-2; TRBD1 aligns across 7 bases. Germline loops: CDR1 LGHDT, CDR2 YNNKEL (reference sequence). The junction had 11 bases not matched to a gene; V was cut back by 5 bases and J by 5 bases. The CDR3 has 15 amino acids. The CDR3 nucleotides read TGTGCCAGCAGCGCTATCCGGGACAGCCGGTATGGCTACACCTTC. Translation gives CASSAIRDSRYGYTF.

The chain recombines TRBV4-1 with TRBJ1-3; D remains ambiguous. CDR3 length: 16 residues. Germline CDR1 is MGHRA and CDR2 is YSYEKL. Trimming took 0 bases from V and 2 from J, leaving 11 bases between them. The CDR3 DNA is TGCGCCAGCAGCCAAGATATCGTGGCAGCTGGAAACACCATATATTTT. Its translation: CASSQDIVAAGNTIYF.

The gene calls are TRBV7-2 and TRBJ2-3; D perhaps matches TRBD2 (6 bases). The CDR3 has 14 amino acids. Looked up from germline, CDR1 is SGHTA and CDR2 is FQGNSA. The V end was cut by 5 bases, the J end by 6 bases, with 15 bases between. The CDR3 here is CASSPGRHADTQYF. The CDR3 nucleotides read TGTGCCAGCAGCCCAGGGAGGCACGCGGATACGCAGTATTTT.

The CDR3 region has the DNA TGTGCCAGCAGCCAAGATGGGACAGGAGAGTCCTATGGCTACACCTTC. It yields the protein CASSQDGTGESYGYTF. V usage is TRBV4-2 and J usage is TRBJ1-2; TRBD1 matches 8 bases. The V gene end was trimmed by 0 bases and the J gene end by 4 bases; junction bases not matched to a gene: 7. CDR1 is LGHNA and CDR2 is YNFKEQ in the germline V gene. CDR3 length: 16 amino acids.

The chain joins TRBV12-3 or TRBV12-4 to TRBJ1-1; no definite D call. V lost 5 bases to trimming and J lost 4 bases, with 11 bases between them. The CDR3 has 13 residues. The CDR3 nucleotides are TGTGCCAGCAGTCCACGGGTGGTCACTGAAGCTTTCTTT. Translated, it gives CASSPRVVTEAFF.

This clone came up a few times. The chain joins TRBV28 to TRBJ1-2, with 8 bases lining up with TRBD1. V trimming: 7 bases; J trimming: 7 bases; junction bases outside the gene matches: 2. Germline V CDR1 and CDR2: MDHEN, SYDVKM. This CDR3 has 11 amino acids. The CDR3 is CASNGQGGYTF. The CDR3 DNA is TGTGCCAGCAACGGACAGGGTGGCTACACCTTC.

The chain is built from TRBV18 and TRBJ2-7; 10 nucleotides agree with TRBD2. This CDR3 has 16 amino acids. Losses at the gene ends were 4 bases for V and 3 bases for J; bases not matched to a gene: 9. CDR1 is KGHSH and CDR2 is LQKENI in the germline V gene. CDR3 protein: CASSQILAGALYEQYF. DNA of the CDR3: TGTGCCAGCTCACAAATCCTAGCGGGAGCTCTCTACGAGCAGTACTTC.

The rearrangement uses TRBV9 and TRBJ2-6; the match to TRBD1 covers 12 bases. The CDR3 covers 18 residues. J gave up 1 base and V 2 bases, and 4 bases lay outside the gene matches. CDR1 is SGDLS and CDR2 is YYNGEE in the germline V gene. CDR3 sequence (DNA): TGTGCCAGCAGCGTTTGGGACAGGGGGCTTTCTGGGGCCAACGTCCTGACTTTC. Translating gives CASSVWDRGLSGANVLTF.

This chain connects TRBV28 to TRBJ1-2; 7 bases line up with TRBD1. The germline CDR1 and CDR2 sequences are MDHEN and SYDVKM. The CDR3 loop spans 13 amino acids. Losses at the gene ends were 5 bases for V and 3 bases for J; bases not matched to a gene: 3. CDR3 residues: CASSPGTDYGYTF. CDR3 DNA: TGTGCCAGCAGTCCTGGGACAGACTATGGCTACACCTTC.

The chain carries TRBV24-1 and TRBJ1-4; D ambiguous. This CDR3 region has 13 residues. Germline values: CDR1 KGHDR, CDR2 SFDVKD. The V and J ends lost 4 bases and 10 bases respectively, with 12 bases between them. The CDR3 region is CATSDPGRGKLFF. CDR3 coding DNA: TGTGCCACCAGTGACCCTGGCCGGGGAAAACTGTTTTTT.

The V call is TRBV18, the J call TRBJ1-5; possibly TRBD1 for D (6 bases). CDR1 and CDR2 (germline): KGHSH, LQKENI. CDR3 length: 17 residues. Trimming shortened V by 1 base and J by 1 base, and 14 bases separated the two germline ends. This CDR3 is CASSPRYTGLSNQPQHF. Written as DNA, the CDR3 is TGTGCCAGCTCACCACGATATACAGGGCTAAGCAATCAGCCCCAGCATTTT.

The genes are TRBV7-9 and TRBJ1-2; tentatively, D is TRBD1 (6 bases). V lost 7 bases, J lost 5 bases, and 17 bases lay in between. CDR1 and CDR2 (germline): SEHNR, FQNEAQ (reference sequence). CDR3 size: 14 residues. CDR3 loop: CASTNPKQGYGYTF. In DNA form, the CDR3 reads TGTGCCAGCACCAATCCGAAACAGGGTTATGGCTACACCTTC.

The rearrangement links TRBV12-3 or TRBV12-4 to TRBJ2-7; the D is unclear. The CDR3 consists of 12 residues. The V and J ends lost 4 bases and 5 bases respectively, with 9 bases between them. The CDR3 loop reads CASSSRPDEQYF. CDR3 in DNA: TGTGCCAGCAGTTCCCGTCCCGACGAGCAGTACTTC.

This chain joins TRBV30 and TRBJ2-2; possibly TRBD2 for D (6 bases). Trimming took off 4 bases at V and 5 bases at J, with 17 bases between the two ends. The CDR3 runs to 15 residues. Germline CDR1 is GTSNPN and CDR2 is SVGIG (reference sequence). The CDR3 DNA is TGTGCCTGGACCTTTGGGGGGACGGGGACCGGGGAGCTGTTTTTT. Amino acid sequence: CAWTFGGTGTGELFF.

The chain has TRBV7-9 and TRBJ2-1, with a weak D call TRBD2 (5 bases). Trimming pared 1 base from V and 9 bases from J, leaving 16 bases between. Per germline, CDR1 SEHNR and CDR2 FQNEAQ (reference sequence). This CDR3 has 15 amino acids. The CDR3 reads CASSLVSGLVGEQFF. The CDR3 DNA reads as TGTGCCAGCAGCTTAGTAAGTGGACTTGTGGGTGAGCAGTTCTTC.

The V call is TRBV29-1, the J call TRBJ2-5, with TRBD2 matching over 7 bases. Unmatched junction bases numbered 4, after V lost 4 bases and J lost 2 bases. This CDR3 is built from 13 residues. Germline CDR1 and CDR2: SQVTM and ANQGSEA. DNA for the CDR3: TGCAGCGTTGGGGGGGGAGGTCAAGAGACCCAGTACTTC. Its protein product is CSVGGGGQETQYF.

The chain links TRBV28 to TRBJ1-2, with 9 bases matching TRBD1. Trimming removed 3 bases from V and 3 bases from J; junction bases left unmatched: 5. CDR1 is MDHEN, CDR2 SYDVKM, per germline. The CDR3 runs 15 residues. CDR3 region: CASSFLDRGYYGYTF. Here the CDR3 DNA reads TGTGCCAGCAGTTTCCTTGACAGGGGGTACTATGGCTACACCTTC.

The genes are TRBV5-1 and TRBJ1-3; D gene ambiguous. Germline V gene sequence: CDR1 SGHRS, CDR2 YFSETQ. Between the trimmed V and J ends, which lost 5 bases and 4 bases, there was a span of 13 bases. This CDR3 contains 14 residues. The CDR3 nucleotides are TGCGCCAGCAGGGACCCTCGGGAGGGAAACACCATATATTTT. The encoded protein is CASRDPREGNTIYF.

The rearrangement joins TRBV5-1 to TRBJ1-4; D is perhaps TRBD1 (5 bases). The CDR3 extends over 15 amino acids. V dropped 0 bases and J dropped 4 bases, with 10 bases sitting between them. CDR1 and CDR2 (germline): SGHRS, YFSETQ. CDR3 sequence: CASSLVGGVNEKLFF. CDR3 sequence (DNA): TGCGCCAGCAGCTTGGTAGGAGGGGTTAATGAAAAACTGTTTTTT.